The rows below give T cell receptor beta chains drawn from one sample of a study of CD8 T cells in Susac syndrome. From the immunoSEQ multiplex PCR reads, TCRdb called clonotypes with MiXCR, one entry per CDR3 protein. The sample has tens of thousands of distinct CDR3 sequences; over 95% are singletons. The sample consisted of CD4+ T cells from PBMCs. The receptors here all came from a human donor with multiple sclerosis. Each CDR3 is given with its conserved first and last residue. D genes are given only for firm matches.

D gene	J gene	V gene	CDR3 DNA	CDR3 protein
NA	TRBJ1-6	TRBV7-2	TGTGCCAGCAGCTTCTCTGCCCTCTATAATTCACCCCTCCACTTT	CASSFSALYNSPLHF
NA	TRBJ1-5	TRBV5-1	TGCGCCAGCAGCTTCACGGGTTGGTCCCAGCATTTT	CASSFTGWSQHF
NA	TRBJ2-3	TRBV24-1	TGTGCCACCAGTGATTCCGACGGTAACACAGATACGCAGTATTTT	CATSDSDGNTDTQYF
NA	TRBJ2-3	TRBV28	TGTGCCAGCATGGGGGGTACAGATACGCAGTATTTT	CASMGGTDTQYF
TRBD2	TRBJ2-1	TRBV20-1	TGCAGTGCCAATAGCGGGGGCCCTACCCTATACAATGAGCAGTTCTTC	CSANSGGPTLYNEQFF
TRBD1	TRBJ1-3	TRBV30	TGTGCCTGGAGACAGGGGGGAAGATCTGGAAACACCATATATTTT	CAWRQGGRSGNTIYF
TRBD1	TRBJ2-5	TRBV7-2	TGTGCCAGCAGCGCCAGGGGGTCGGAGACCCAGTACTTC	CASSARGSETQYF
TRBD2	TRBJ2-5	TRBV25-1	TGTGCCAGCAGCGAGGATACTAGCGGGCAAGAGACCCAGTACTTC	CASSEDTSGQETQYF
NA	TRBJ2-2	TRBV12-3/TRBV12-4	TGTGCCAGCAGTTTTCTGACAGCTGCCGGGGAGCTGTTTTTT	CASSFLTAAGELFF
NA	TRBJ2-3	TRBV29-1	TGCAGCGTTGAATCTGCAGATACGCAGTATTTT	CSVESADTQYF
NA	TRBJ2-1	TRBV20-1	TGCAGTGCTAGTATCCCGCTACCCTCCTACAATGAGCAGTTCTTC	CSASIPLPSYNEQFF
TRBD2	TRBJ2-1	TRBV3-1	TGTGCCAGCAGCTCTAGCGGGGGTTCCTACAATGAGCAGTTCTTC	CASSSSGGSYNEQFF
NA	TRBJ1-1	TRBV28	TGTGCCAGCAAGGAACGGAACACTGAAGCTTTCTTT	CASKERNTEAFF
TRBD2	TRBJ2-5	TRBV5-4	TGTGCCAGCAGGCAAACTAGCGGGGAGACCCAGTACTTC	CASRQTSGETQYF